This T cell receptor beta chain was retrieved from a study of T cells after yellow fever vaccination (dated by TCRdb to between 2018 and 2021). Some background on the complete study: The SMART-Seq v4 Ultra Low Input RNA kit was used to prepare libraries from fractions with low cell numbers. Bulk PBMC replicates and cell subsets were isolated from blood drawn at multiple timepoints before and after both primary and secondary immunization. Bulk TCR alpha and beta repertoires were sequenced longitudinally to track T-cell clones before and after primary and booster YFV17D yellow fever vaccination. Two healthy male donors made up the cohort, one aged 18 to 29 years and the other aged 30 to 40 years. What the authors observed across the whole study: Computational filtering was needed because FACS-sorted repertoires could contain abundant contaminating clonotypes from the bulk population. Only a couple of donors were included in the study, so the extent to which the findings can be generalized is limited. After the booster, most of the clones that had expanded following primary vaccination were detected again (roughly 96% of CD4 and roughly nine tenths of CD8), which suggests that memory was broadly maintained. The secondary T-cell response was found to be weaker but faster than the primary response, with a peak reached on day 5 rather than on day 15. A small fraction of clonotypes appeared in both the CD4 and CD8 compartments, likely as a result of convergent recombination.

TCR cDNA was made using 5'RACE template switching, a step that added a universal primer site and unique molecular identifiers. cDNA synthesis was primed from both the TCR alpha and TCR beta constant segments. Library amplification used two PCR steps, and the second PCR step added sample barcodes and sequencing adapters. Sequencing of libraries was done on Illumina HiSeq 2500 (2x100 bp) or NovaSeq (2x150 bp). The original pipeline was this. Reads were demultiplexed and collapsed into UMI consensus sequences with MIGEC, and V(D)J alignment was performed with MiXCR. Clonotypes responding to the vaccine were identified with edgeR on replicate PBMC samples, with the criteria of FDR below 0.01 and a log2 fold change above 5 up to day 15. Each bulk clonotype was labeled CD4 or CD8 based on which sequenced repertoire, CD4 or CD8, contained the clonotype at higher abundance. TCRdb trimmed public reads at Q25 via fastp, called clones via MiXCR and kept in-frame beta chains. Each record represents a unique CDR3 protein, reported with the most common genes and DNA among its rows. TCRdb, not the authors, supplied the V and J calls. This sample comprises about 400,000 distinct CDR3 sequences, 6% to 8% of them detected only once. Clones ranked in the top ten supply approximately 15% of the sample.

As concerns this clonotype: The clone's antigen remains unknown. Within one base of it there is no much larger clone, and no base qualities were kept.

This specimen's treatment or condition label, per the study, means: live attenuated yellow fever vaccine strain. At each blood-draw timepoint, two biological replicates of bulk PBMCs were obtained. A standard Ficoll-Paque protocol was used to isolate PBMCs from peripheral blood. TriZol was used to extract RNA from bulk PBMCs, from CD4 and CD8 fractions, and from dextramer-positive and dextramer-negative fractions. Sequenced material: PBMCs, taken 5 days after the yellow fever booster vaccination. This TCR was sampled from a man aged 30 to 45 who received the YFV17D yellow fever vaccine.

CDR3 sequence: CASPRTEKNQPQHF. The nucleotide sequence is given as TGCGCCAGCCCTCGGACAGAGAAAAATCAGCCCCAGCATTTT. This chain is built from TRBV5-1 and TRBJ1-5, with TRBD1 perhaps the D gene, on 6 matching bases. From the cysteine up to the phenylalanine, the CDR3 has a length of 14 residues. Here the CDR3 DNA is all that survives: 42 bases in frame from base 1. The germline V gene provides CDR1 SGHRS and CDR2 YFSETQ. The trim is 7 bases for V and 4 bases for J, with a gap of 15 bases between the germline ends.